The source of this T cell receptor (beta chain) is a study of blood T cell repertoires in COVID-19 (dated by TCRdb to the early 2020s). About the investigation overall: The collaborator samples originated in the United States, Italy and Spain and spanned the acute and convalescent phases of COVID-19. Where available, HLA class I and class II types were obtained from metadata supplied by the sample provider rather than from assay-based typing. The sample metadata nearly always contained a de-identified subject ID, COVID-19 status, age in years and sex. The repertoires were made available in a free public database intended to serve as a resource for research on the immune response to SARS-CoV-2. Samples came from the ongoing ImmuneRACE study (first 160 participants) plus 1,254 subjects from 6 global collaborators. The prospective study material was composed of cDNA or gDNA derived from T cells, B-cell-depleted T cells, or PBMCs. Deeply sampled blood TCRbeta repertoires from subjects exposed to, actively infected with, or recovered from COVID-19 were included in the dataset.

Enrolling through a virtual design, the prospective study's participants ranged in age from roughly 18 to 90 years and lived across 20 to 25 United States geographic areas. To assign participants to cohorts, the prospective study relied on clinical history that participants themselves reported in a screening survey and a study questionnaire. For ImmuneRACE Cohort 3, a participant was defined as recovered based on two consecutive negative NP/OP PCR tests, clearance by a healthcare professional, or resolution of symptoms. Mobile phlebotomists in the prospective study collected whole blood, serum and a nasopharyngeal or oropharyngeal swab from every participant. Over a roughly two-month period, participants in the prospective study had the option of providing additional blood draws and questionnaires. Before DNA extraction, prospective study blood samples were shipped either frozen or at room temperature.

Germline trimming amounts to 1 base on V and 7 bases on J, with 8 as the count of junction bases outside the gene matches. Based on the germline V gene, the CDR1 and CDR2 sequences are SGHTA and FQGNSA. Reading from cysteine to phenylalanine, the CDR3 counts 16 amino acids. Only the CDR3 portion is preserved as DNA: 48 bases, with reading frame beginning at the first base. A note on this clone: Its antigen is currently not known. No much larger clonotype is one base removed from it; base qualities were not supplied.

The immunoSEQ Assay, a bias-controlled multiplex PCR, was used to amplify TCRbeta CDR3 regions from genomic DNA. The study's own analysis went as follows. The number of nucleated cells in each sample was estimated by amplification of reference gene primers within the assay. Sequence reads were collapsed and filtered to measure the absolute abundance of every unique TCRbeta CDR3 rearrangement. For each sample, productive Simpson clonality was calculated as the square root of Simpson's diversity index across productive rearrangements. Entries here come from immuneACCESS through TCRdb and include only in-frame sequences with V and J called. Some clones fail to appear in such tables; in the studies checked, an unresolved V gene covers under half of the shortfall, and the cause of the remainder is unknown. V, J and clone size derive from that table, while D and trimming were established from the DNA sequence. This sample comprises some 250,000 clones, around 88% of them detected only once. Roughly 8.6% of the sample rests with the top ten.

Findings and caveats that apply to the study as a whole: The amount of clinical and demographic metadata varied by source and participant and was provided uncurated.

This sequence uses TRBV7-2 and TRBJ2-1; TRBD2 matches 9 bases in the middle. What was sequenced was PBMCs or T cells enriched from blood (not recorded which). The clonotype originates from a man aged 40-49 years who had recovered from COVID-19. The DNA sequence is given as TGTGCCAGCAGCTTAGATAGCGGGAGTACCGGAAATGAGCAGTTCTTC. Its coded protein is CASSLDSGSTGNEQFF. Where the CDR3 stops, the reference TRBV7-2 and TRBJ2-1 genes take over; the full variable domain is GAGVSQSPSNKVTEKGKDVELRCDPISGHTALYWYRQSLGQGLEFLIYFQGNSAPDKSGLPSDRFSAERTGGSVSTLTIQRTQQEDSAVYLCASSLDSGSTGNEQFFGPGTRLTVL.